This T cell receptor (beta chain) was sequenced during a study of immune cell composition in non-small cell lung cancer. Overall study context: Lung adenocarcinoma or squamous carcinoma made up most tumours.

General study points: Squamous lung tumours showed higher top 10 clone scores and clonality than adenocarcinomas. Roughly 75% of squamous and 30% to 40% of adenocarcinoma cases had tumour-associated clones >0.5%.

The J segment lost 8 bases and the V segment lost 2 bases, leaving 9 bases of the junction unmatched. Germline CDR1 and CDR2: SGHRS and YFSETQ. The CDR3 loop spans 14 amino acids. Clones were read by immunoSEQ multiplex PCR, and TCRdb kept only the in-frame ones, dropping some. This table holds about 3,100 clones, roughly 86% found once. Note on this clone: Its antigen is not known.

This clonotype was obtained from a human donor with non-small cell lung cancer. Input material: lung tumor tissue. The chain joins TRBV5-1 to TRBJ1-2, with TRBD1 identical over 7 bases. As DNA, the CDR3 is TGCGCCAGCAGCTTCCAACAGGGGACGGGGGGCTACACCTTC. Its translation: CASSFQQGTGGYTF.